Detailed here is one TCR beta chain. It has no known antigen specificity. No much larger clone is present one base from it, and per-base qualities are unavailable. This sample is part of a study of blood T cell repertoires in COVID-19 (dated by TCRdb to 2019 to 2021). With respect to the entire study: Samples covering the acute and convalescent phases of COVID-19 were provided by collaborators in the United States, Italy and Spain. The prospective study material was composed of cDNA or gDNA derived from T cells, B-cell-depleted T cells, or PBMCs. Deeply sampled blood TCRbeta repertoires from subjects exposed to, actively infected with, or recovered from COVID-19 were included in the dataset. A freely available public database, intended as a resource for researchers studying the immune response to SARS-CoV-2, is where the repertoires were released. Samples came from the ongoing ImmuneRACE study (first 160 participants) plus 1,254 subjects from 6 global collaborators. The sample metadata nearly always contained a de-identified subject ID, COVID-19 status, age in years and sex. Where available, HLA class I and class II types were obtained from metadata supplied by the sample provider rather than from assay-based typing. General study outcomes and caveats: The quantity of clinical and demographic metadata differed by source and by participant and was supplied without curation.

The immunoSEQ Assay, a bias-controlled multiplex PCR, was used to amplify TCRbeta CDR3 regions from genomic DNA. The paper's processing steps were these. Within the assay, amplification of reference gene primers was used to estimate how many nucleated cells each sample contained. To quantify the absolute abundance of each unique TCRbeta CDR3 rearrangement, sequence reads were collapsed and filtered. Productive Simpson clonality was computed per sample as the square root of Simpson's diversity index over productive rearrangements. The source is immuneACCESS, and TCRdb retained only in-frame sequences with V and J called. Part of the clones is not carried over; for the studies checked, unresolved V genes explain less than half of this, and the remainder is unexplained. V and J calls and clone size are given by that table; D and trimming were obtained from the DNA. The sample table records 52,000 or so clones; 80% to 95% of these occur just once. The ten largest clones capture 2.5% to 3.5% of the sample.

The collaborating institutions used their own protocols to collect whole blood in K2EDTA tubes. For TCRbeta analysis, collaborator samples were shipped as frozen whole blood, as isolated PBMCs, or as DNA extracted from either sample type. Cut back by 3 bases and 0 bases, the V and J ends lie 12 bases apart. The CDR3 measures 15 amino acids from cysteine to phenylalanine. Only CDR3 DNA is held: 45 bases, read in frame from base 1. The germline V gene supplies CDR1 KGHSH and CDR2 LQKENI. This clonotype was sampled from a human donor in a cohort sampled during active COVID-19. This sequence uses TRBV18 and TRBJ2-7; the D gene is perhaps TRBD2, from 5 matching bases. The source material was peripheral blood. The CDR3 here reads CASSPTRGTSYEQYF. The DNA reads as follows: TGTGCCAGCTCACCTACCCGGGGTACCTCCTACGAGCAGTACTTC.